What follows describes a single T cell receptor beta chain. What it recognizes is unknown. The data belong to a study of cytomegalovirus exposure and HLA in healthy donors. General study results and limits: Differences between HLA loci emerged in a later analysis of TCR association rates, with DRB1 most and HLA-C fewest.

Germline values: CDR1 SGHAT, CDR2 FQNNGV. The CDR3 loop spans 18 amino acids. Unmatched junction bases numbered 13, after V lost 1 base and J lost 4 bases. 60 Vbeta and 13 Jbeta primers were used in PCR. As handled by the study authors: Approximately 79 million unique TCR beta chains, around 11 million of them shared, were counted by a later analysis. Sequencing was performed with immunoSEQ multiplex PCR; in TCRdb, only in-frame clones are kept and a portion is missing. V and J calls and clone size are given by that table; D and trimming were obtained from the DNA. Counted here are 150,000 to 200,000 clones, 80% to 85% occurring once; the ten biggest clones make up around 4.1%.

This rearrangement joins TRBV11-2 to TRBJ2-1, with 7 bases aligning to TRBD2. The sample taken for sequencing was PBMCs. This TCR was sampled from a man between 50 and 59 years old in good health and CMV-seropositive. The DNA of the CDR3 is TGTGCCAGCAGCTTAGGCTCTAGCGGAGCGGCCGCGTACAATGAGCAGTTCTTC. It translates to CASSLGSSGAAAYNEQFF.